Included here is one T cell receptor beta chain sequence, with context. Its antigen is not known. This entry comes from a study of T cell responses to AZD1222 COVID-19 vaccine. Study-level findings and limits: Vaccine-related CD4 TCRs covered spike, predominating at 160-218 and 743-854. The peak T cell response came first, and repertoires were sampled only after it.

Profiled with immunoSEQ multiplex PCR; TCRdb holds only in-frame clones, not every one. The sample includes around 78,000 clones, under 95% of them seen just once. The sequence derives from an adult in good health. The specimen comprised peripheral blood, sampled on day 0 of MenACWY control vaccination.

The CDR3 is CASSAGQAQPQHF. The CDR3 nucleotides are TGTGCCAGCTCGGCGGGACAGGCCCAGCCCCAGCATTTT. The chain employs TRBV18 and TRBJ1-5, with 8 bases aligning to TRBD1. The CDR3 consists of 13 residues. CDR1 and CDR2 from the germline V gene are KGHSH and LQKENI. Trimming cost V 6 bases and J 7 bases; bases outside gene matches: 5.